This TCR beta chain derives from a study of T cell responses to AZD1222 COVID-19 vaccine. Overall study findings and caveats: Most donors were white British, females outnumbered males, and clonal diversity was possibly underestimated. Among vaccine-associated CD4 TCRs, coverage spanned spike, with dominance at 160-218 and 743-854.

TCRdb keeps only in-frame clones here, not all; method: immunoSEQ multiplex PCR. Of roughly 150,000 clones in the sample, around 90% are singletons; the top ten hold roughly 6%. Worth noting for this clone: Its target is not known.

Second-dose groups at about 4 or about 12 weeks were pooled. Germline-derived CDR1 and CDR2 are SEHNR and FQNEAQ (reference sequence). The CDR3 extends over 14 amino acids. Trimming pared 5 bases from V and 6 bases from J, leaving 16 bases between. The V call is TRBV7-9, the J call TRBJ1-2; D remains unclear. The sample in question was peripheral blood, obtained 28 days after the second AZD1222 dose. This TCR was sampled from an adult who received the AZD1222 COVID-19 vaccine. The CDR3 loop is CASSPTTSIHGYTF. CDR3 bases: TGTGCCAGCAGCCCGACAACTTCGATCCATGGCTACACCTTC.